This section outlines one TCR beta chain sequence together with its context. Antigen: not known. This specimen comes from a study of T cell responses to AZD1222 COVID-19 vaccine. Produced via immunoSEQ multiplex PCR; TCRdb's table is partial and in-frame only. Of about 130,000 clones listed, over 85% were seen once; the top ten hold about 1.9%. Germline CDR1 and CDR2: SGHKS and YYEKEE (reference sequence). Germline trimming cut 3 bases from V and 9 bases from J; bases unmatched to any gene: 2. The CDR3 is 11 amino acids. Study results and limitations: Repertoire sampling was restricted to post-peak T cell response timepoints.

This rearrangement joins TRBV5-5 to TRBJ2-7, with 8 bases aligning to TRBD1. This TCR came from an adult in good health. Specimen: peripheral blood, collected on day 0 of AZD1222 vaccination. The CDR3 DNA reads TGTGCCAGCAGCTATGACAGGGGGCAGTACTTC. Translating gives CASSYDRGQYF.